This entry describes one T cell receptor beta chain. Antigen unknown. The data stem from a study of T-cell memory formation after mild COVID-19. General study findings and limits: Mainly CM and EM harbored the contracting CD4+ clones; mainly EMRA harbored the CD8+ ones. Memory cells collected pre-infection included some clones that later responded, suggesting cross-reactive memory joined.

Germline loops: CDR1 MDHEN, CDR2 SYDVKM. The ends were cut back, 11 bases at V and 5 bases at J, with 15 bases in the middle. CDR3 size: 12 residues. A 5'RACE reaction primed in the constant segment made cDNA libraries of TCR alpha and TCR beta, and these carried sample barcodes and UMIs. TCRdb independently ran MiXCR on the 5' RACE reads; one entry per CDR3 protein. The sample includes 280,000 or so distinct CDR3 sequences, 18% seen only once; the top ten take 23%. The origin of this receptor is a young man who had mild COVID-19 (a few samples of this study predate the infection). Cell type and time point are not known. The gene calls are TRBV28 and TRBJ1-1, with D possibly matching TRBD1 (6 bases). Sequencing used PBMCs or a T cell subset sorted from them (not recorded which). CDR3 DNA sequence: TGTGCCCACGGGGGGCTAGAAACTGAAGCTTTCTTT. The encoded protein is CAHGGLETEAFF.